This note documents a single T cell receptor (beta chain) sequence. Its specificity is unknown. CDR1 and CDR2 (germline): SGDLS, YYNGEE. Trimming removed 6 bases from V and 9 bases from J; junction bases left unmatched: 18. The CDR3 is 16 amino acids. Genomic DNA, the template, was used for profiling of the TCR beta VDJ and CDR3. TCRdb reprocessed the reads via MiXCR and lists one record per CDR3 protein. The sample records approximately 380,000 distinct CDR3 sequences, 55% to 70% being singletons. The data derive from a study of CD8+CD57+ T cells in acquired aplastic anemia. Study information: Sorted CD4+ and CD8+ cell DNA averaged about 3.5 ug.

Findings and limits, study-wide: A significant difference in CD8+ Simpson's diversity between patients and controls was not found.

Material for sequencing was sorted CD4+, CD8+, or CD8+CD57+ T cells (not recorded which) from PBMCs. The origin of this receptor is a human donor in good health, serving as a control. The rearrangement uses TRBV9 and TRBJ1-3, with TRBD1 identical over 7 bases. CDR3 amino acids: CASTAGHRGPGTTIYF. As DNA, the CDR3 is TGTGCCAGCACCGCGGGGCATAGGGGGCCGGGGACCACCATATATTTT.